This T cell receptor beta chain comes out of a study of T cell changes during pregnancy in multiple sclerosis. Sequencing was performed with immunoSEQ multiplex PCR; in TCRdb, only in-frame clones are kept and a portion is missing. The table includes fewer than 45,000 clones, over 85% detected once. The CDR3 consists of 12 residues. Germline V lookup: CDR1 SQVTM, CDR2 ANQGSEA. V gave up 6 bases and J gave up 0 bases, with 6 bases separating them. The clonotype comes from a female donor with multiple sclerosis, enrolled in a pregnancy study. The sample consisted of CD4+ T cells from peripheral blood mononuclear cells, taken in the first trimester of pregnancy. The chain links TRBV29-1 to TRBJ1-5, with D unresolved. The CDR3 DNA reads as TGCAGCGTGGCCAGTAGCAATCAGCCCCAGCATTTT. Protein: CSVASSNQPQHF.